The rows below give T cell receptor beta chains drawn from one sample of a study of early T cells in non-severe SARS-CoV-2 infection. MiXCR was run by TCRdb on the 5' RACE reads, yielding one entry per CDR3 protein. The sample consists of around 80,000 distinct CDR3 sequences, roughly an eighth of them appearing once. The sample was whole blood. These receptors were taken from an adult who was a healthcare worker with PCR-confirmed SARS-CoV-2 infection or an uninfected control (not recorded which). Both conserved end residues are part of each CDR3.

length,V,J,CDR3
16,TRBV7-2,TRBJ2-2,CASSLARGVGTGELFF
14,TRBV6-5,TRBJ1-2,CASSTDSQSYGYTF
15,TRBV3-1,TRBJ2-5,CASSHRSGEGETQYF
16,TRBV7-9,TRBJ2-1,CASSLQVLSRAGEQFF
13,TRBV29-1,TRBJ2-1,CSVDGGAYNEQFF
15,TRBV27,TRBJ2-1,CASSSRLLSYNEQFF
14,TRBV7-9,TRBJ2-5,CASSLASGRETQYF
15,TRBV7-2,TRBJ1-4,CASSLGGSGIEKLFF
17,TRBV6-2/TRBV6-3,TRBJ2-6,CASSPGQISSGANVLTF
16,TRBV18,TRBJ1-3,CASSHLRTGSSNTIYF
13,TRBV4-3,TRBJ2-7,CASSQRTNYEQYF
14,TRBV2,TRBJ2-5,CASTAPSAGGTQYF
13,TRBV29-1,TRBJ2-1,CSARTQAGYEQFF
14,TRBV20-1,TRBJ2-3,CSASEIGGGQSQYF
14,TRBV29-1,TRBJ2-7,CSVATGLVSYEQYF
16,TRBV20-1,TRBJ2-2,CSAPGLAGPATGELFF
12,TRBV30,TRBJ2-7,CAWSRQGSEQYF
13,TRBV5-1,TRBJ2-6,CASSFAGANVLTF
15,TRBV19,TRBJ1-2,CASCYGQGYGYGYTF
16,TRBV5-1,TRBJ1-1,CASSLDPGQANTEAFF
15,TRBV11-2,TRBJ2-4,CASSLYRNAKNIQYF
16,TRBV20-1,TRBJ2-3,CSAREGRLDSTDTQYF
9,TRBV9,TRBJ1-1,CASSPGHQF
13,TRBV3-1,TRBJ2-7,CASSQAGNYEQYF
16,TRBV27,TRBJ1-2,CASSFRSGGAGYGYTF
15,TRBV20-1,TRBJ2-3,CSASALDRGGDTQYF
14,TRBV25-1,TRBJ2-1,CASTLSGGGNEQFF
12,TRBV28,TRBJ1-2,CASSDGHYGYTF
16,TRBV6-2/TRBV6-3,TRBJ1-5,CASSYSRTGSNQPQHF
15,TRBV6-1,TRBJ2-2,CARNGTGANTGELFF
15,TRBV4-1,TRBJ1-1,CASSQDKPKDTEAFF
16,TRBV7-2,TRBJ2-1,CASSLGAGLAGNEQFF
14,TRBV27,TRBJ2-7,CASSSGAGAYEQYF
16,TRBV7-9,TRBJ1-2,CASSLGELRTSYGYTF
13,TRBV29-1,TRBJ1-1,CSVAKSVNTEAFF
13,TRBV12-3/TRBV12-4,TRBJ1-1,CARMGKGHTEAFF
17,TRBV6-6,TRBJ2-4,CASSLPKTGGDKNIQYF
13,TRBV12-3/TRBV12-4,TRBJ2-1,CASSLNRHNEQFF
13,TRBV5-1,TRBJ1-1,CASSWTEDTEAFF
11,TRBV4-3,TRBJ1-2,CASSSQGFYTF
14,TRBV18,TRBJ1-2,CASSPADRTYGYTF
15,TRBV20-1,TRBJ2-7,CSARVPGGTDYEQYF